This T cell receptor beta chain is drawn from a study of blood T cell repertoires in COVID-19. Study in general: Nucleic acid was either cDNA or gDNA, and it came from T cells, B-cell-depleted T cells, or PBMCs.

Produced via immunoSEQ multiplex PCR; TCRdb's table is partial and in-frame only. Of hundreds of thousands of clones in the sample, 75% to 90% were seen once. Residents of approximately 25 US areas, aged roughly 18 to 90 years, made up the participants. Donors were grouped by their self-reported clinical history. Cohort 3 donors were reported recovered after two negative PCRs, clearance, or symptom resolution. The CDR3 has 13 amino acids. Germline V gene data show CDR1 as SQVTM and CDR2 as ANQGSEA. Trimming removed 6 bases from V and 5 bases from J; junction bases left unmatched: 4. This TCR derives from a man aged 30-40 years who had recovered from COVID-19. The rearrangement uses TRBV29-1 and TRBJ1-4, with 9 nucleotides matching TRBD1. What was sequenced was PBMCs or T cells enriched from blood (not recorded which). DNA for the CDR3: TGCAGCGTCCGGACAGGGGTAAATGAAAAACTGTTTTTT. Translation: CSVRTGVNEKLFF.